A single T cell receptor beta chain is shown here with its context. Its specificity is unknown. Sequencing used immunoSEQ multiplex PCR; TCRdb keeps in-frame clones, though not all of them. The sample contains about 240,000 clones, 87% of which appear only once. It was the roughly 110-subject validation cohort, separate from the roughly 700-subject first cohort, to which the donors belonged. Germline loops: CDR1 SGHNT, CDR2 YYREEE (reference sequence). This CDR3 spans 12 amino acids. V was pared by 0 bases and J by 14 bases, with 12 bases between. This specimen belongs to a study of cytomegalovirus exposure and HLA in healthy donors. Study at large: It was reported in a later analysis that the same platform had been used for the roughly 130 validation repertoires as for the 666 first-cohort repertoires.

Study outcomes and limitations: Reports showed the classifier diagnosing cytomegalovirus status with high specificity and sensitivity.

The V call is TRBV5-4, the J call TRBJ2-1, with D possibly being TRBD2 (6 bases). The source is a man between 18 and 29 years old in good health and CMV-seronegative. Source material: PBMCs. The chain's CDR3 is CASSLGGRKEFF. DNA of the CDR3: TGTGCCAGCAGCTTGGGAGGGAGGAAGGAGTTCTTC.